The source of this TCR beta chain is a study of cytomegalovirus exposure and HLA in healthy donors. V trimming: 0 bases; J trimming: 0 bases; junction bases outside the gene matches: 6. The CDR3 runs 18 residues. Germline CDR1 SGHTA, CDR2 FQGTGA. The PCR was carried out with 60 Vbeta primers and 13 Jbeta primers. Clones were sequenced by immunoSEQ multiplex PCR, and TCRdb holds only the in-frame ones, with some missing. The sample lists more than 150,000 clones, more than 75% occurring once. This clone was seen once. Antigen unknown. Donors consisted of healthy bone marrow donors. Broader study findings: As a later analysis showed, a missense DCLRE1C variant was linked to trimming of TCR beta V- and J-genes. Across donors, most TCRs were seen rarely, yet some public ones were widespread. Later on, analysis showed that most CMV-associated TCR beta chains appeared to be HLA-restricted.

The TCR was taken from a woman between 45 and 65 years old in good health and CMV-seropositive. V gene TRBV7-3 combines with J gene TRBJ2-1; 9 bases fit TRBD2. The sequencing sample was made of PBMCs. The CDR3 nucleotides are TGTGCCAGCAGCTTAACTGGAGGCGGGGGGGCCTCCTACAATGAGCAGTTCTTC. As protein: CASSLTGGGGASYNEQFF.